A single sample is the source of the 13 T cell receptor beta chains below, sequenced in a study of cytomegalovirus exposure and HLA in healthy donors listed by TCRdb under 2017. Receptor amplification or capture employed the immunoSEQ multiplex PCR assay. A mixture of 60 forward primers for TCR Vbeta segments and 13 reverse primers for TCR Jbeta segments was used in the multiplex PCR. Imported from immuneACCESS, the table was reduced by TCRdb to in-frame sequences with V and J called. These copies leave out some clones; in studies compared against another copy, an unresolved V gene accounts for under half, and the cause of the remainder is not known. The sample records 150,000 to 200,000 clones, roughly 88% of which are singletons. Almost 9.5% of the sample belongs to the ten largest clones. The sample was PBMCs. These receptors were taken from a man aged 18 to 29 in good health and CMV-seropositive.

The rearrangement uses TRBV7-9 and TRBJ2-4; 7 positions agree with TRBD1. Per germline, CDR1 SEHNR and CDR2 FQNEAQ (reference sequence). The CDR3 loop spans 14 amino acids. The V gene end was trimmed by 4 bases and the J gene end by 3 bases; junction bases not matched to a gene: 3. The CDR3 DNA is TGTGCCAGCAGCTCAGGACAGGACAAAAACATTCAGTACTTC. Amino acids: CASSSGQDKNIQYF.

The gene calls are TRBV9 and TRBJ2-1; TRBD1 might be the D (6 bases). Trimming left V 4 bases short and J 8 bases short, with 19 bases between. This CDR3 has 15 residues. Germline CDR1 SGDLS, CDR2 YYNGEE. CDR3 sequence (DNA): TGTGCCAGCAGCACCCCTTACAGGGTTGGCGATGAGCAGTTCTTC. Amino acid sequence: CASSTPYRVGDEQFF.

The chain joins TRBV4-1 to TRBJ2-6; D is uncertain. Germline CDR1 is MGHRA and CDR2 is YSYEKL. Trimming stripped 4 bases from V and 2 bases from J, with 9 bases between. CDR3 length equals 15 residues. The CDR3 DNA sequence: TGCGCCAGCAGCCCCGAGGTGGCTGGGGCCAACGTCCTGACTTTC. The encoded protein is CASSPEVAGANVLTF.

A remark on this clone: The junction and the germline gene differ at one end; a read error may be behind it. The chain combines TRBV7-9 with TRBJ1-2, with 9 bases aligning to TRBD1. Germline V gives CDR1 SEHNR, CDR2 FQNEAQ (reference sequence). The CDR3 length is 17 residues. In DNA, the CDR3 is TGTTCCAGCAGCTCCGCGGCCCAGGGACAGGGAAACTATGGCTACACCTTC. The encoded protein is CSSSSAAQGQGNYGYTF.

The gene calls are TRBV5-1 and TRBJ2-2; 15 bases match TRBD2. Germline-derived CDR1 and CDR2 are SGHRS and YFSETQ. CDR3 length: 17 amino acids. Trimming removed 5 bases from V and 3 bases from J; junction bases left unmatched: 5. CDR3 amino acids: CASRRTSGGADTGELFF. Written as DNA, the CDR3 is TGCGCCAGCAGAAGGACTAGCGGGGGGGCCGACACCGGGGAGCTGTTTTTT.

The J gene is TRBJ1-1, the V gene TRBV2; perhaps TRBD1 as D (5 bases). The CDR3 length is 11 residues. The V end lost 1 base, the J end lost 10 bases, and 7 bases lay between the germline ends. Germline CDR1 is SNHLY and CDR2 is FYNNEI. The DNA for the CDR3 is TGTGCCAGCAGTGAAGAGGGGTCAGCTTTCTTT. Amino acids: CASSEEGSAFF.

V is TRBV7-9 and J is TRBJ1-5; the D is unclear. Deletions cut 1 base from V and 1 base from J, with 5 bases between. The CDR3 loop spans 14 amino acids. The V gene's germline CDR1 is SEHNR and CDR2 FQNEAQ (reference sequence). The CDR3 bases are TGTGCCAGCAGCTTAGGCCAGAGCAATCAGCCCCAGCATTTT. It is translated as CASSLGQSNQPQHF.

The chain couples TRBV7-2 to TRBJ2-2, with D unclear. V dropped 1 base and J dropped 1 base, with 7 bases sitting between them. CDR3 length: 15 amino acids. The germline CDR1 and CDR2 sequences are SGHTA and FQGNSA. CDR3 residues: CASSLVTWNTGELFF. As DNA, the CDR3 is TGTGCCAGCAGCTTAGTTACTTGGAACACCGGGGAGCTGTTTTTT.

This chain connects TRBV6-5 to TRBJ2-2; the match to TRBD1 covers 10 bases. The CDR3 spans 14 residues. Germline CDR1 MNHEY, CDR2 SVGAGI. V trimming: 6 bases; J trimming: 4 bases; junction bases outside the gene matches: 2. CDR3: CASRRTGGTGELFF. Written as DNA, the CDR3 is TGTGCCAGCAGGAGGACAGGGGGCACCGGGGAGCTGTTTTTT.

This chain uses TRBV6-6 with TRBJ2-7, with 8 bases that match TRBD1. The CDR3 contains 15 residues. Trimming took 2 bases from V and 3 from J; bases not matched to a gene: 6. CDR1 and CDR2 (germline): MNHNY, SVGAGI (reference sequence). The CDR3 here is CASSYPTGENYEQYF. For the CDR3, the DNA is TGTGCCAGCAGTTACCCGACAGGGGAGAACTACGAGCAGTACTTC.

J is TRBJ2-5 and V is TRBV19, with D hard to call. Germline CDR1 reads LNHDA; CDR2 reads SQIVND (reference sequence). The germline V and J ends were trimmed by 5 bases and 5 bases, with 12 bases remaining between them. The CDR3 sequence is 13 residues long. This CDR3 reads CASSLTPGETQYF. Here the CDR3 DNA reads TGTGCCAGTAGTCTTACACCCGGGGAGACCCAGTACTTC. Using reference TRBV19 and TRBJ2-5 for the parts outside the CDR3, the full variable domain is DGGITQSPKYLFRKEGQNVTLSCEQNLNHDAMYWYRQDPGQGLRLIYYSQIVNDFQKGDIAEGYSVSREKKESFPLTVTSAQKNPTAFYLCASSLTPGETQYFGPGTRLLVL.

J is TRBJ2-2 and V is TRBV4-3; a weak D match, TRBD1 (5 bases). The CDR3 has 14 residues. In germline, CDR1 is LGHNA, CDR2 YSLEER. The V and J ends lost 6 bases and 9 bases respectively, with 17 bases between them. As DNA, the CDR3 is TGCGCCAGCAGTAATTGGCAGGGATATCGGGAGCTGTTTTTT. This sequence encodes CASSNWQGYRELFF.

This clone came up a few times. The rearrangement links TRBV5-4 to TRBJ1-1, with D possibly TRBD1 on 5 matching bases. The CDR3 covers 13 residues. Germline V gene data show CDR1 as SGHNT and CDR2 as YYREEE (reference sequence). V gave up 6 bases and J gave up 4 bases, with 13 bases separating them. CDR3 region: CASIPPGVTEAFF. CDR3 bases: TGTGCCAGCATCCCCCCGGGGGTCACTGAAGCTTTCTTT.